This is a list of T cell receptor beta chains from one sample in a study of memory CD4+ T cells and cytomegalovirus serostatus. Produced via immunoSEQ multiplex PCR; TCRdb's table is partial and in-frame only. The data contain 70,000 or so clones, approximately 78% of them singletons. Specimen: memory CD4+ T cells from blood. The receptor source for this set is an adult in good health and CMV-seropositive. CDR3s include the opening cysteine and the closing phenylalanine or tryptophan. D genes are given only for firm matches. Where a row states a size, it is once, few, many or the class of an expanded clone; other rows omit it.

d_gene: NA; abundance: NA; v_gene: TRBV20-1; j_gene: TRBJ1-1; CDR3nt: TGCAGTGCTAGAGGAGCCGCTGAAGCTTTCTTT; CDR3aa: CSARGAAEAFF
d_gene: NA; abundance: few; v_gene: TRBV5-4; j_gene: TRBJ2-3; CDR3nt: TGTGCCATCCAGGGGGGATCTAGCACAGATACGCAGTATTTT; CDR3aa: CAIQGGSSTDTQYF
d_gene: TRBD2; abundance: once; v_gene: TRBV30; j_gene: TRBJ2-3; CDR3nt: TGTGCCTGGAGCGAGACTAGCGGGGGGCAGTATTTT; CDR3aa: CAWSETSGGQYF
d_gene: NA; abundance: NA; v_gene: TRBV5-6; j_gene: TRBJ1-1; CDR3nt: TGTGCCAGCAGCTTGGCCCAGGGGTACGGGGGGAACACTGAAGCTTTCTTT; CDR3aa: CASSLAQGYGGNTEAFF
d_gene: NA; abundance: NA; v_gene: TRBV6-4; j_gene: TRBJ2-3; CDR3nt: TGTGCCAGCAGTAAGGAGGGGGCCGGCACAGATACGCAGTATTTT; CDR3aa: CASSKEGAGTDTQYF
d_gene: NA; abundance: NA; v_gene: TRBV9; j_gene: TRBJ1-3; CDR3nt: TGTGCCAGCGCCCCCCTTAGCCACCTCTCTGGAAACACCATATATTTT; CDR3aa: CASAPLSHLSGNTIYF
d_gene: TRBD1; abundance: NA; v_gene: TRBV4-1; j_gene: TRBJ1-1; CDR3nt: TGCGCCAGCAGCCAAAAACAGGGGGCGAGGAACACTGAAGCTTTCTTT; CDR3aa: CASSQKQGARNTEAFF
d_gene: NA; abundance: NA; v_gene: TRBV29-1; j_gene: TRBJ2-4; CDR3nt: TGCAGCGTTTTTGCGGGAGCCAAAAACATTCAGTACTTC; CDR3aa: CSVFAGAKNIQYF
d_gene: NA; abundance: NA; v_gene: TRBV5-3; j_gene: TRBJ2-7; CDR3nt: TGTGCCAGCGGCTTGGGGCTAGAGACCGACGAGCAGTACTTC; CDR3aa: CASGLGLETDEQYF
d_gene: NA; abundance: NA; v_gene: TRBV7-9; j_gene: TRBJ1-3; CDR3nt: TGTGCCAGCAGGAGTGGGGGTGGCACCATATATTTT; CDR3aa: CASRSGGGTIYF
d_gene: NA; abundance: few; v_gene: TRBV19; j_gene: TRBJ1-6; CDR3nt: TGTGCCAGTAGTACGGGGATCGGCGGAGACAATAATTCACCCCTCCACTTT; CDR3aa: CASSTGIGGDNNSPLHF
d_gene: NA; abundance: NA; v_gene: TRBV25-1; j_gene: TRBJ1-6; CDR3nt: TGTGCCAGCAGTGGGGGTTTCTATAATTCACCCCTCCACTTT; CDR3aa: CASSGGFYNSPLHF
d_gene: NA; abundance: NA; v_gene: TRBV19; j_gene: TRBJ1-1; CDR3nt: TGTGCCAGTACCCCAAGATCGAACACTGAAGCTTTCTTT; CDR3aa: CASTPRSNTEAFF
d_gene: TRBD2; abundance: NA; v_gene: TRBV11-2; j_gene: TRBJ2-2; CDR3nt: TGTGCCAGCAGCCGCGTGACTAGCGGGAGATCCGGGGAGCTGTTTTTT; CDR3aa: CASSRVTSGRSGELFF
d_gene: TRBD1; abundance: NA; v_gene: TRBV5-6; j_gene: TRBJ1-2; CDR3nt: TGTGCCAGCAGCCTGCCGGGGACAGCCTATGGCTACACCTTC; CDR3aa: CASSLPGTAYGYTF
d_gene: TRBD2; abundance: NA; v_gene: TRBV18; j_gene: TRBJ2-3; CDR3nt: TGTGCCAGCTCACCCGGGACTAGCGGGGGAACCACAGATACGCAGTATTTT; CDR3aa: CASSPGTSGGTTDTQYF
d_gene: NA; abundance: NA; v_gene: TRBV10-3; j_gene: TRBJ2-3; CDR3nt: TGTGCCATCAGTGAGGGGAGACAGGCCGCTGAGCGAGATACGCAGTATTTT; CDR3aa: CAISEGRQAAERDTQYF
d_gene: NA; abundance: NA; v_gene: TRBV19; j_gene: TRBJ1-1; CDR3nt: TGTGCCAGTAGTATGAATGGGGTTGGCAGCCTGAACACTGAAGCTTTCTTT; CDR3aa: CASSMNGVGSLNTEAFF
d_gene: TRBD2; abundance: NA; v_gene: TRBV7-2; j_gene: TRBJ2-5; CDR3nt: TGTGCCAGCAGCTTGAATAGCGGGAAGCAAGAGACCCAGTACTTC; CDR3aa: CASSLNSGKQETQYF
d_gene: NA; abundance: few; v_gene: TRBV6-6; j_gene: TRBJ1-4; CDR3nt: TGTGCCAGCAGGGGGAAGGCCGGGGATGAAAAACTGTTTTTT; CDR3aa: CASRGKAGDEKLFF
d_gene: NA; abundance: NA; v_gene: TRBV5-4; j_gene: TRBJ1-3; CDR3nt: TGTGCCAGCAGCCCGGACAGTTTCTCTGGAAACACCATATATTTT; CDR3aa: CASSPDSFSGNTIYF
d_gene: NA; abundance: NA; v_gene: TRBV4-1; j_gene: TRBJ2-7; CDR3nt: TGCGCCAGCAGCCCCTTAGACGGCTCCTACGAGCAGTACTTC; CDR3aa: CASSPLDGSYEQYF
d_gene: NA; abundance: NA; v_gene: TRBV18; j_gene: TRBJ1-1; CDR3nt: TGTGCCAGCTCACCTTATGACAGACCATCGGGGACTGAAGCTTTCTTT; CDR3aa: CASSPYDRPSGTEAFF
d_gene: NA; abundance: NA; v_gene: TRBV29-1; j_gene: TRBJ1-3; CDR3nt: TGCAGCGTTGTCGAGACCTCTGGAAACACCATATATTTT; CDR3aa: CSVVETSGNTIYF
d_gene: TRBD2; abundance: NA; v_gene: TRBV19; j_gene: TRBJ2-5; CDR3nt: TGTGCCAGTAGTACACCGGGACTAGCGGGGGAAGAGACCCAGTACTTC; CDR3aa: CASSTPGLAGEETQYF
d_gene: NA; abundance: NA; v_gene: TRBV19; j_gene: TRBJ1-4; CDR3nt: TGTGCCAGTAGTGGCAGCCTTAATGAAAAACTGTTTTTT; CDR3aa: CASSGSLNEKLFF
d_gene: NA; abundance: few; v_gene: TRBV5-1; j_gene: TRBJ2-1; CDR3nt: TGCGCCAGCAGCCCCCCAGGGTCCTACAATGAGCAGTTCTTC; CDR3aa: CASSPPGSYNEQFF
d_gene: TRBD1; abundance: NA; v_gene: TRBV7-9; j_gene: TRBJ2-1; CDR3nt: TGTGCCAGCAGCTCCGAGGGGACAGGGGTGGGCTTCTTC; CDR3aa: CASSSEGTGVGFF
d_gene: TRBD1; abundance: NA; v_gene: TRBV28; j_gene: TRBJ1-6; CDR3nt: TGTGCCAGCAGACGAAATTTCGGGACAGGGGCTAATTCACCCCTCCACTTT; CDR3aa: CASRRNFGTGANSPLHF